This T cell receptor (beta chain) was sequenced during a study of blood T cell repertoires in COVID-19. Study summary: Collection of acute and convalescent COVID-19 samples took place in the United States, Italy and Spain. Sample material is recorded as cDNA or gDNA derived from T cells, B-cell-depleted T cells, or PBMCs.

Method: immunoSEQ multiplex PCR; TCRdb's copy keeps in-frame clones and lacks some. The data contain approximately 300,000 clones, 90% of them singletons. Sequencing was carried out using peripheral blood. The TCR sequence derives from a woman aged 25 to 45 with COVID-19, enrolled during active disease.

Here the CDR3 DNA reads TGTGCCAGCTCACCAGGGACTAGCGATCAAGAGACCCAGTACTTC. Residues: CASSPGTSDQETQYF. The chain joins TRBV18 to TRBJ2-5, with TRBD2 matching over 10 bases. Germline lookup yields CDR1 KGHSH and CDR2 LQKENI. The ends lost 2 bases at V and 2 bases at J; junction bases unmatched: 2. The CDR3 length is 15 residues. The full variable domain, in which reference TRBV18 and TRBJ2-5 provide the parts outside the CDR3, is NAGVMQNPRHLVRRRGQEARLRCSPMKGHSHVYWYRQLPEEGLKFMVYLQKENIIDESGMPKERFSAEFPKEGPSILRIQQVVRGDSAAYFCASSPGTSDQETQYFGPGTRLLVL.